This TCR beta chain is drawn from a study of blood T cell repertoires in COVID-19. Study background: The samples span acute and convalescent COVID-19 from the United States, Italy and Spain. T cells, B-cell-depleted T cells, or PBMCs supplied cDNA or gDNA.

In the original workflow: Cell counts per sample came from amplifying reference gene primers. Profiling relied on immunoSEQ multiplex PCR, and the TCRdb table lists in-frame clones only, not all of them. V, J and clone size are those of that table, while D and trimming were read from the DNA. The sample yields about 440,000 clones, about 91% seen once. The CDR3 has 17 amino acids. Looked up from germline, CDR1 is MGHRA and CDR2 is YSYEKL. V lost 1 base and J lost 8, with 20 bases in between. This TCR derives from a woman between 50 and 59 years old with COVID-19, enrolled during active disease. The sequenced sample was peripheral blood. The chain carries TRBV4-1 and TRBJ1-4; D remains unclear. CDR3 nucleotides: TGCGCCAGCAGCCAAGGTCGAGCCCGCTTCCACCGGGAAAAACTGTTTTTT. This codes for CASSQGRARFHREKLFF.